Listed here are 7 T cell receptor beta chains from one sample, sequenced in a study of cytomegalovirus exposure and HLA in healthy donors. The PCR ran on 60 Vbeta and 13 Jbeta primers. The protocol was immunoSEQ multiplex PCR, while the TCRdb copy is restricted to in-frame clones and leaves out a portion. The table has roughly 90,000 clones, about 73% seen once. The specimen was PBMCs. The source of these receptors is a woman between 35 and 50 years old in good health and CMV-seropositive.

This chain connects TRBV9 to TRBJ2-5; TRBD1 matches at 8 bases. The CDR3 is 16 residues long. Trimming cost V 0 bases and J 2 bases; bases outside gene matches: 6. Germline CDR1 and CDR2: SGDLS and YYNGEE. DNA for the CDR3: TGTGCCAGCAGCGTAGCGGGACAGGCAATACAAGAGACCCAGTACTTC. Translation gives CASSVAGQAIQETQYF.

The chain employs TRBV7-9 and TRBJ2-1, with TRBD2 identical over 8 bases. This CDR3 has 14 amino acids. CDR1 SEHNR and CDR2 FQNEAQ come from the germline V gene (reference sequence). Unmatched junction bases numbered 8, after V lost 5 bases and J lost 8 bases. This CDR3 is CASSPRGGDDEQFF. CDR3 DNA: TGTGCCAGCAGCCCCCGGGGGGGGGACGATGAGCAGTTCTTC. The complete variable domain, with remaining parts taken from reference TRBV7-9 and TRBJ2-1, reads DTGVSQNPRHKITKRGQNVTFRCDPISEHNRLYWYRQTLGQGPEFLTYFQNEAQLEKSRLLSDRFSAERPKGSFSTLEIQRTEQGDSAMYLCASSPRGGDDEQFFGPGTRLTVL.

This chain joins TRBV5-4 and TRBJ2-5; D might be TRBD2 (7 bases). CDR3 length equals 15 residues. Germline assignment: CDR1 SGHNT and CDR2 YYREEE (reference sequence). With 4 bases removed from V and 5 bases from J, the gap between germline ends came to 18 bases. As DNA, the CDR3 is TGTGCCAGCAGCCTGCCCGGGGGGCTGAGTGAGACCCAGTACTTC. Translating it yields CASSLPGGLSETQYF. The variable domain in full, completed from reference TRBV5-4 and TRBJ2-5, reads ETGVTQSPTHLIKTRGQQVTLRCSSQSGHNTVSWYQQALGQGPQFIFQYYREEENGRGNFPPRFSGLQFPNYSSELNVNALELDDSALYLCASSLPGGLSETQYFGPGTRLLVL.

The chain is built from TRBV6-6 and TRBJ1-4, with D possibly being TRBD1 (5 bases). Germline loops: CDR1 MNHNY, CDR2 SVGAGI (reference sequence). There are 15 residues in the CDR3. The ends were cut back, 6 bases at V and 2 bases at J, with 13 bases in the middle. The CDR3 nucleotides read TGTGCCAGCAGCCGCGACAGAGATACTAATGAAAAACTGTTTTTT. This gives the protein CASSRDRDTNEKLFF.

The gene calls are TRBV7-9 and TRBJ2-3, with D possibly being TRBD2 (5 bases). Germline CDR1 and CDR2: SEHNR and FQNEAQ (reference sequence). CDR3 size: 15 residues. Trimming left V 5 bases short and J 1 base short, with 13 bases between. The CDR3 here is CASSPLVPGTDTQYF. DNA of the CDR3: TGTGCCAGCAGCCCACTAGTCCCCGGCACAGATACGCAGTATTTT. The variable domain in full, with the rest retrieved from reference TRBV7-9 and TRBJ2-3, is DTGVSQNPRHKITKRGQNVTFRCDPISEHNRLYWYRQTLGQGPEFLTYFQNEAQLEKSRLLSDRFSAERPKGSFSTLEIQRTEQGDSAMYLCASSPLVPGTDTQYFGPGTRLTVL.

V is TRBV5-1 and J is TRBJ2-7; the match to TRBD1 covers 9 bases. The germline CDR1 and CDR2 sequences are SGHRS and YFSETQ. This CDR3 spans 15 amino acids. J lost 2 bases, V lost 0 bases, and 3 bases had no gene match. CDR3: CASSLVDRGPYEQYF. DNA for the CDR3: TGCGCCAGCAGCTTGGTGGACAGGGGTCCCTACGAGCAGTACTTC. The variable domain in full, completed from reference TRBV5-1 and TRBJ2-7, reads KAGVTQTPRYLIKTRGQQVTLSCSPISGHRSVSWYQQTPGQGLQFLFEYFSETQRNKGNFPGRFSGRQFSNSRSEMNVSTLELGDSALYLCASSLVDRGPYEQYFGPGTRLTVT.

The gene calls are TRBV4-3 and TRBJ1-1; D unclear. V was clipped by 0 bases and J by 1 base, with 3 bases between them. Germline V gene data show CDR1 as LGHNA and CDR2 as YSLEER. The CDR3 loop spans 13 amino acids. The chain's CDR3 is CASSQDGNTEAFF. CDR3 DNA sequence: TGCGCCAGCAGCCAAGACGGGAACACTGAAGCTTTCTTT.